This T cell receptor (beta chain) emerged from a study of blood T cell repertoires in COVID-19. The CDR3 totals 16 residues. The trim removed 5 bases at V and 2 bases at J, leaving 12 bases unmatched. Germline CDR1 reads LGHNA; CDR2 reads YNFKEQ. The table lists this clone with a few counts. The method was immunoSEQ multiplex PCR; TCRdb's version includes in-frame clones alone and lacks a portion of them. The sample contains about 130,000 clones, less than 90% of which appear only once. Sequencing input: PBMCs or T cells enriched from blood (not recorded which). The chain recombines TRBV4-2 with TRBJ2-7; 7 positions match TRBD2. This sequence was found in a woman in her 50s who had recovered from COVID-19. CDR3 nucleotides: TGTGCCAGCAGCTCGGCTGGGGGGGGATTGGCCTACGAGCAGTACTTC. It codes for CASSSAGGGLAYEQYF.